This T cell receptor beta chain stems from a study of blood T cell repertoires in COVID-19. Across the study: Acute-phase and convalescent COVID-19 samples originated in the United States, Italy and Spain.

Sequencing was performed with immunoSEQ multiplex PCR; in TCRdb, only in-frame clones are kept and a portion is missing. The sample has 140,000 or so clones, 75% to 85% seen once. Germline CDR1 reads WNHNN; CDR2 reads SYGVQD (reference sequence). The CDR3 is 14 amino acids. J gave up 9 bases and V 4 bases, and 8 bases lay outside the gene matches. The TCR sequence derives from a man between 60 and 75 years old with active or convalescent COVID-19. The chain has TRBV10-1 and TRBJ2-1; 8 bases fit TRBD1. Sequenced input: peripheral blood. The CDR3 loop reads CASSGIQGVREQFF. The DNA for the CDR3 is TGCGCCAGCAGTGGTATACAGGGGGTTCGTGAGCAGTTCTTC.